This T cell receptor (beta chain) originates from a study of shared clonotypes between healthy human individuals. The V gene's germline CDR1 is MNHEY and CDR2 SVGAGI. There are 12 residues in the CDR3. The germline V and J ends were trimmed by 6 bases and 3 bases, with 8 bases remaining between them. The protocol was immunoSEQ multiplex PCR, while the TCRdb copy is restricted to in-frame clones and leaves out a portion. The table records millions of clones, over 85% of them present only once. The chain couples TRBV6-5 to TRBJ1-1; unclear D gene. Source material: naive CD4+ T cells sorted from blood. Subset described: CD45RA+ positively selected. This TCR was recovered from a man between 18 and 29 years old in good health. CDR3 region: CASSPSDTEAFF. The DNA of the CDR3 is TGTGCCAGCAGCCCCAGTGACACTGAAGCTTTCTTT.